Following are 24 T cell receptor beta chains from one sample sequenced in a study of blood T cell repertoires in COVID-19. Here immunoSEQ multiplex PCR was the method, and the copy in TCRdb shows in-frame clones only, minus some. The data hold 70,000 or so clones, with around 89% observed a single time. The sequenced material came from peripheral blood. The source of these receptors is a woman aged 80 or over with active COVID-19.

Here the CDR3 reads CASQRGQGDNSPLHF. The CDR3 nucleotides read TGTGCCAGCCAAAGAGGACAGGGGGATAATTCACCCCTCCACTTT. The chain joins TRBV28 to TRBJ1-6; 10 nucleotides line up with TRBD1. The CDR3 length is 15 residues. Germline assignment: CDR1 MDHEN and CDR2 SYDVKM. Trimming cost V 8 bases and J 5 bases; bases outside gene matches: 6.

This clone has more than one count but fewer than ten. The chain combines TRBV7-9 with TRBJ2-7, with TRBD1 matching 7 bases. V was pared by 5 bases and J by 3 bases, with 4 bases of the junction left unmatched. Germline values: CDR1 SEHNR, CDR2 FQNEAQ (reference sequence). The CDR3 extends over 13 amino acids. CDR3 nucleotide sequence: TGTGCCAGCAGCGAGGGGGCAAACTACGAGCAGTACTTC. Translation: CASSEGANYEQYF.

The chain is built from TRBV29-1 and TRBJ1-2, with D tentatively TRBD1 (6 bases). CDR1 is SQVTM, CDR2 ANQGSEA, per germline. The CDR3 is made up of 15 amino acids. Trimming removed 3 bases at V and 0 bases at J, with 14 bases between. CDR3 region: CSVDGGGSTNYGYTF. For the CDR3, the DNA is TGCAGCGTTGATGGGGGCGGCAGCACTAACTATGGCTACACCTTC.

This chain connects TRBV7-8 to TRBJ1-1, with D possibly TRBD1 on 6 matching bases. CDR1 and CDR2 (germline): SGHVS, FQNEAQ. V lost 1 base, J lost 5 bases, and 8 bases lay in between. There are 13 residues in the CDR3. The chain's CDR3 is CASSLGGRTEAFF. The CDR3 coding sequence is TGTGCCAGCAGCTTAGGGGGGCGGACTGAAGCTTTCTTT.

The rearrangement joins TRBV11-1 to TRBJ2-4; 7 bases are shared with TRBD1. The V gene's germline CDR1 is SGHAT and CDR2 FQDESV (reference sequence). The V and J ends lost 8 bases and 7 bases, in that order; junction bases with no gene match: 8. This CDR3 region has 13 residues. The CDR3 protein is CASADRVGNIQYF. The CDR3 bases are TGTGCCAGCGCCGACAGGGTGGGGAACATTCAGTACTTC.

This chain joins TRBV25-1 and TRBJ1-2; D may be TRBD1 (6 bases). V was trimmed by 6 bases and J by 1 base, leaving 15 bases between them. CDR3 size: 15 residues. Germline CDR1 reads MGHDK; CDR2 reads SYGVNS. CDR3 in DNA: TGTGCCAGCAGCCCCAGGGGCTCGTATAACTATGGCTACACCTTC. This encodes CASSPRGSYNYGYTF.

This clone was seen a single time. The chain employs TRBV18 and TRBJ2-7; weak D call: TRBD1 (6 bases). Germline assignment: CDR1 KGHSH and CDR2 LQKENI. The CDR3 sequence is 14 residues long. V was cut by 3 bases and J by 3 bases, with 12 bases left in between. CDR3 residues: CASSPGADNYEQYF. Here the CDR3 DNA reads TGTGCCAGCTCACCGGGGGCGGACAACTACGAGCAGTACTTC. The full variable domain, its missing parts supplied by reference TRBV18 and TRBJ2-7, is NAGVMQNPRHLVRRRGQEARLRCSPMKGHSHVYWYRQLPEEGLKFMVYLQKENIIDESGMPKERFSAEFPKEGPSILRIQQVVRGDSAAYFCASSPGADNYEQYFGPGTRLTVT.

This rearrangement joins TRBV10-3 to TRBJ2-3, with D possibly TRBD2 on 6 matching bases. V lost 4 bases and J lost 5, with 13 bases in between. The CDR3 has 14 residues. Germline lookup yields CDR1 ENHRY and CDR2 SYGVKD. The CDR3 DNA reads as TGTGCCATCAGTGTAATCGGGAGAGGAGATACGCAGTATTTT. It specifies CAISVIGRGDTQYF.

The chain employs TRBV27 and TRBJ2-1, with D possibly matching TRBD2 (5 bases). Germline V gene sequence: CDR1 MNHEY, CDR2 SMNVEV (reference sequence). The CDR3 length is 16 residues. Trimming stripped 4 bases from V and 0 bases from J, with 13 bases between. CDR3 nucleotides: TGTGCCAGCAGTTCCTGGACGGGGAACTCCTACAATGAGCAGTTCTTC. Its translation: CASSSWTGNSYNEQFF.

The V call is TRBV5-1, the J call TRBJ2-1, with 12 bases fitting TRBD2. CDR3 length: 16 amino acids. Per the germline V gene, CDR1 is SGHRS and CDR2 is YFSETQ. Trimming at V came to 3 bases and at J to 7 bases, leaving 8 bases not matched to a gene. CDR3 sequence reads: CASSSRLAGVKNEQFF. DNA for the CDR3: TGCGCCAGCAGCTCTAGACTAGCGGGAGTGAAAAATGAGCAGTTCTTC. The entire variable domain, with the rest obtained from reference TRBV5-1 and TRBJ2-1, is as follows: KAGVTQTPRYLIKTRGQQVTLSCSPISGHRSVSWYQQTPGQGLQFLFEYFSETQRNKGNFPGRFSGRQFSNSRSEMNVSTLELGDSALYLCASSSRLAGVKNEQFFGPGTRLTVL.

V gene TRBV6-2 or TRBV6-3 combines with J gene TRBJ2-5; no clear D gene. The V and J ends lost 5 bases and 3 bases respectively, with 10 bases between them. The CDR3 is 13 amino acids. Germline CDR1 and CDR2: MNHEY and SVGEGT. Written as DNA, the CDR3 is TGTGCCAGCAGTGACCGGAGCAAAGAGACCCAGTACTTC. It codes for CASSDRSKETQYF.

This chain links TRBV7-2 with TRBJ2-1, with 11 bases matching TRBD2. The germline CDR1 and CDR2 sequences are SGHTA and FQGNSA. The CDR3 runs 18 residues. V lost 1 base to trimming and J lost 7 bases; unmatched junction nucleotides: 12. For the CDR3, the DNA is TGTGCCAGCAGCTTAGTGGTCGGTAGCGGGAGGGCCAATAATGAGCAGTTCTTC. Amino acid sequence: CASSLVVGSGRANNEQFF.

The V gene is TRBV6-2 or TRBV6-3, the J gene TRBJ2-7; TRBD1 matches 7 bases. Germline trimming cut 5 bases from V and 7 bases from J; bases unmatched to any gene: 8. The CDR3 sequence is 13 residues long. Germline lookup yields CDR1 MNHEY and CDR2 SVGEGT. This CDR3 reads CASSPDRLREQYF. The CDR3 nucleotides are TGTGCCAGCAGTCCGGACAGGTTGCGGGAGCAGTACTTC.

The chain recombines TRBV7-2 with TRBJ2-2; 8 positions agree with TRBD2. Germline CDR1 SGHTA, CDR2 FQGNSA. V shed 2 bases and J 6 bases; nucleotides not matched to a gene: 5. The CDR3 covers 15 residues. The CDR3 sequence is CASSLPGGLPGELFF. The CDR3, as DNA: TGTGCCAGCAGCTTACCGGGAGGGCTGCCCGGGGAGCTGTTTTTT.

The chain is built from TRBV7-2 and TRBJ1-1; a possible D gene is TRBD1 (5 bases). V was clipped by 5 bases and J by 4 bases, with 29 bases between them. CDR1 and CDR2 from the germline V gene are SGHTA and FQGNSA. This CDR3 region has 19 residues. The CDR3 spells CASSPRVWGGVGSGTEAFF. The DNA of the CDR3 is TGTGCCAGCAGCCCCCGCGTTTGGGGGGGGGTAGGGAGTGGCACTGAAGCTTTCTTT.

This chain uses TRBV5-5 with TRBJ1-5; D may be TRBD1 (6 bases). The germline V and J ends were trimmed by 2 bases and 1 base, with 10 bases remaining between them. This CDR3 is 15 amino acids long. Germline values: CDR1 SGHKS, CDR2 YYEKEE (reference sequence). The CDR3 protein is CASSLPGHSNQPQHF. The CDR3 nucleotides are TGTGCCAGCAGCTTACCGGGACACAGCAATCAGCCCCAGCATTTT.

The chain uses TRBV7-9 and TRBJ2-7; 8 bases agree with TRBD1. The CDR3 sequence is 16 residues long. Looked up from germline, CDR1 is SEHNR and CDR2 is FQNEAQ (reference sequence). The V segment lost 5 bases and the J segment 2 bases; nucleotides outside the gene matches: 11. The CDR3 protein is CASSPPGTGRPYEQYF. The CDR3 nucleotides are TGTGCCAGCAGCCCCCCCGGGACAGGTCGCCCCTACGAGCAGTACTTC. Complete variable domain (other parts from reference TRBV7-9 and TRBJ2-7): DTGVSQNPRHKITKRGQNVTFRCDPISEHNRLYWYRQTLGQGPEFLTYFQNEAQLEKSRLLSDRFSAERPKGSFSTLEIQRTEQGDSAMYLCASSPPGTGRPYEQYFGPGTRLTVT.

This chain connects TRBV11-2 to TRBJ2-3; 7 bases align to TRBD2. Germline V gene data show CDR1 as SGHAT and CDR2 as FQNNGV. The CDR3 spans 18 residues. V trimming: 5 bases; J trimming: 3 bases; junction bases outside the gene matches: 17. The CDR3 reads CASSGWGGAGSRTDTQYF. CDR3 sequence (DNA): TGTGCCAGCAGCGGGTGGGGAGGGGCAGGTAGTAGGACAGATACGCAGTATTTT.

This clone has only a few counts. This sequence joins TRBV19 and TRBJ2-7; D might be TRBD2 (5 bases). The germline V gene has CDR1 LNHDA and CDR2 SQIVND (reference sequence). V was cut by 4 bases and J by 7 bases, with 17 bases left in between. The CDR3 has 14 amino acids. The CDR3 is CASSRGPLTGEQYF. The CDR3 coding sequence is TGTGCCAGTAGTAGGGGTCCCCTCACGGGGGAGCAGTACTTC.

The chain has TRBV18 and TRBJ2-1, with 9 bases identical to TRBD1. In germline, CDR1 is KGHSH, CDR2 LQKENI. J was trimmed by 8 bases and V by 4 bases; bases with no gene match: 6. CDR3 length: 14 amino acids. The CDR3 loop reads CASSLRTGVDEQFF. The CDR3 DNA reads TGTGCCAGCTCACTTCGGACAGGGGTAGATGAGCAGTTCTTC.

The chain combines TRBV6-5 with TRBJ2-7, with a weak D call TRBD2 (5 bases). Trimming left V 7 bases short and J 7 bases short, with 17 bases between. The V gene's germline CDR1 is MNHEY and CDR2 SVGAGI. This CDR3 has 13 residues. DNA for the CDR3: TGTGCCAGCAAAGAGGGTATGAGGTTTGAGCAGTACTTC. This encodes CASKEGMRFEQYF.

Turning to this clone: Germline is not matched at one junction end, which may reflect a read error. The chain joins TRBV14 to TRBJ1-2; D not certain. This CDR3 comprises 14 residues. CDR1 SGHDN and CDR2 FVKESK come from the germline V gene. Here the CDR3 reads CASSQDPGNFGYTF. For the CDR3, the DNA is TGTGCCAGCAGCCAAGATCCGGGAAACTTTGGCTACACCTTC.

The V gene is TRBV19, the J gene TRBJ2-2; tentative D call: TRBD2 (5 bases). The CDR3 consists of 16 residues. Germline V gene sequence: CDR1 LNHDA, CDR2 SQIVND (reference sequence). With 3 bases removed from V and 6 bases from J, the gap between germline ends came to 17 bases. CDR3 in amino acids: CASSMVQATRAGELFF. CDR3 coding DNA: TGTGCCAGTAGTATGGTCCAGGCAACGAGGGCCGGGGAGCTGTTTTTT.

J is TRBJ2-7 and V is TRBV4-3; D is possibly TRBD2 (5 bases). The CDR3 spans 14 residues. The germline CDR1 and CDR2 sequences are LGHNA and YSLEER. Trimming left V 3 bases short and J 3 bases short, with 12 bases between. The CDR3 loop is CASSHSDGDYEQYF. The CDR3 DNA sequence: TGCGCCAGCAGCCACTCGGACGGGGACTACGAGCAGTACTTC.